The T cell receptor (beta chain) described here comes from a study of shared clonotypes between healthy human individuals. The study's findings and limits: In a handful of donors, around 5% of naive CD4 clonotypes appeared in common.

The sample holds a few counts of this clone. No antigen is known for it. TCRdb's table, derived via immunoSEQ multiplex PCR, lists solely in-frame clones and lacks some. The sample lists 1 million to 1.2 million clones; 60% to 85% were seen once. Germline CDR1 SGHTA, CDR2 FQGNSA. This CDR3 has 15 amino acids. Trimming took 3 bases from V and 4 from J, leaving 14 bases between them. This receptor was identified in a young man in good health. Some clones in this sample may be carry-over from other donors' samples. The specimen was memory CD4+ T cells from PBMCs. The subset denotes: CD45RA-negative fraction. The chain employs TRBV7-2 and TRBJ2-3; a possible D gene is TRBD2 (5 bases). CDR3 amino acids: CASSFPRFGADTQYF. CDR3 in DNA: TGTGCCAGCAGCTTCCCGAGGTTCGGGGCAGATACGCAGTATTTT.